These 26 T cell receptor beta chains share one sample of origin, sequenced in a study of T cell clonotyping in hematopoietic cell transplantation. The table came from immunoSEQ multiplex PCR; TCRdb's copy has only in-frame clones and leaves some out. The table lists approximately 8,700 clones, 65% to 90% of them singletons. The source was PBMCs, collected 180 days after allogeneic stem cell transplant. The receptors were sampled from a female patient in her 30s who had an allogeneic stem cell transplant, so the T cells may come from the graft donor. Some clones in this sample may be carry-over from other donors' samples.

This clone is a singleton in its sample. J is TRBJ2-2 and V is TRBV7-3; D gene unclear. V shed 2 bases and J shed 3 bases, with 13 bases lying between them. This CDR3 has 16 residues. CDR1 is SGHTA, CDR2 FQGTGA, per germline. The CDR3 sequence is CASSLFPPGHTGELFF. CDR3 DNA: TGTGCCAGCAGCTTATTCCCCCCCGGTCACACCGGGGAGCTGTTTTTT.

V gene TRBV30 combines with J gene TRBJ1-3; 9 nucleotides align to TRBD1. Germline V CDR1 and CDR2: GTSNPN, SVGIG (reference sequence). This CDR3 has 12 amino acids. After removal of 3 bases from V and 8 bases from J, the junction contained 2 bases not matched to a gene. The CDR3 DNA sequence: TGTGCCTGGAGCAGACAGGGGGACACCATATATTTT. Its protein product is CAWSRQGDTIYF.

This clone showed up just once. The CDR3 DNA is TGTGCCAGCAGCGGCCACAGGGCCGGGAGTGAAGCTTTCTTT. It is translated as CASSGHRAGSEAFF. The gene calls are TRBV7-8 and TRBJ1-1; possible D gene TRBD1, 6 bases. V was clipped by 5 bases and J by 7 bases, with 17 bases between them. The CDR3 has 14 amino acids. CDR1 SGHVS and CDR2 FQNEAQ come from the germline V gene.

This clone was detected a few times. The chain joins TRBV4-1 to TRBJ1-2, with D tentatively TRBD1 (6 bases). This CDR3 comprises 13 residues. Germline V CDR1 and CDR2: MGHRA, YSYEKL. V was cut by 5 bases and J by 3 bases, with 10 bases left in between. CDR3 sequence: CASSRGRDYGYTF. CDR3 nucleotide sequence: TGCGCCAGCAGCAGGGGGAGGGACTATGGCTACACCTTC.

J is TRBJ1-1 and V is TRBV7-9; D gene uncertain. This CDR3 spans 14 amino acids. V lost 7 bases and J 2 bases, leaving 14 bases between the germline ends. CDR1 is SEHNR and CDR2 is FQNEAQ in the germline V gene (reference sequence). The CDR3 coding sequence is TGTGCCAGCACCGCGGGATTACTAAACACTGAAGCTTTCTTT. Residues: CASTAGLLNTEAFF.

This sequence joins TRBV30 and TRBJ1-1; D gene uncertain. The CDR3 is made up of 13 amino acids. Between the trimmed V and J ends, which lost 4 bases and 0 bases, there was a span of 9 bases. Germline lookup yields CDR1 GTSNPN and CDR2 SVGIG (reference sequence). CDR3 sequence (DNA): TGTGCCTGGAAACAGAGTCTGAACACTGAAGCTTTCTTT. Translation: CAWKQSLNTEAFF.

V gene TRBV6-6 combines with J gene TRBJ2-2, with 8 bases lining up with TRBD1. Germline assignment: CDR1 MNHNY and CDR2 SVGAGI (reference sequence). This CDR3 has 15 residues. The V gene end was trimmed by 5 bases and the J gene end by 5 bases; junction bases not matched to a gene: 7. The CDR3 sequence is CASSTTGGRTGELFF. The CDR3 DNA reads TGTGCCAGCAGTACTACAGGGGGAAGAACCGGGGAGCTGTTTTTT.

The rearrangement joins TRBV18 to TRBJ2-2, with 8 bases fitting TRBD1. The V gene's germline CDR1 is KGHSH and CDR2 LQKENI. The CDR3 length is 15 residues. V lost 4 bases and J lost 5; bases outside the gene matches: 6. The CDR3 is CASSRQGAGTGELFF. The CDR3 nucleotides read TGTGCCAGCTCACGTCAGGGGGCAGGTACCGGGGAGCTGTTTTTT.

This chain uses TRBV13 with TRBJ2-3; D gene unclear. Germline CDR1 PRHDT, CDR2 FYEKMQ (reference sequence). The CDR3 sequence is 14 residues long. The V end was cut by 3 bases, the J end by 6 bases, with 13 bases between. The CDR3 reads CASSLSLGPDTQYF. The CDR3 DNA reads TGTGCCAGCAGCTTGAGTCTAGGCCCGGATACGCAGTATTTT.

Comment on this clone: The sample carries other DNA sequences with the same CDR3. The J gene is TRBJ1-3, the V gene TRBV4-3; unclear D gene. The CDR3 loop spans 14 amino acids. Germline V gene data show CDR1 as LGHNA and CDR2 as YSLEER. V gave up 1 base and J gave up 1 base, with 5 bases separating them. CDR3 loop: CASSQGDSGNTIYF. CDR3 DNA sequence: TGCGCCAGCAGCCAAGGAGATTCTGGAAACACCATATATTTT.

This clone was observed once. The V and J genes are TRBV6-5 and TRBJ2-3; 10 nucleotides match TRBD2. CDR3 length: 14 residues. V shed 6 bases, J shed 7 bases, and the junction held 7 bases outside the gene matches. The germline CDR1 and CDR2 sequences are MNHEY and SVGAGI. CDR3 loop: CASRELAGLNTQYF. CDR3 nucleotides: TGTGCCAGCAGGGAACTAGCGGGGTTGAATACGCAGTATTTT.

This rearrangement joins TRBV30 to TRBJ2-3; possibly TRBD2 for D (6 bases). The germline gives CDR1 GTSNPN, CDR2 SVGIG (reference sequence). The CDR3 sequence is 12 residues long. V was shortened by 2 bases and J by 9 bases, with 12 bases between the two germline ends. In nucleotides, the CDR3 is TGTGCCTGGAGTATACTAGCTGGAACGCAGTATTTT. Amino acids: CAWSILAGTQYF.

This clone was seen a single time. This chain uses TRBV5-1 with TRBJ1-1; no clear D gene. Germline CDR1 and CDR2: SGHRS and YFSETQ. The CDR3 spans 13 residues. Trimming pared 5 bases from V and 1 base from J, leaving 9 bases between. The CDR3 DNA reads TGCGCCAGCAGTTTATCCTGGAACACTGAAGCTTTCTTT. Protein product: CASSLSWNTEAFF.

This chain joins TRBV5-1 and TRBJ2-3, with TRBD2 matching 12 bases. This CDR3 has 15 amino acids. The V gene's germline CDR1 is SGHRS and CDR2 YFSETQ. Losses at the gene ends were 2 bases for V and 5 bases for J; bases not matched to a gene: 3. CDR3 amino acids: CASSFGLAGLDTQYF. DNA for the CDR3: TGCGCCAGCAGCTTCGGACTAGCGGGACTAGATACGCAGTATTTT.

V is TRBV7-6 and J is TRBJ1-1, with a tentative D call TRBD1 (5 bases). Looked up from germline, CDR1 is SGHVS and CDR2 is FNYEAQ. Trimming removed 1 base at V and 1 base at J, with 10 bases between. The CDR3 sequence is 15 residues long. CDR3 bases: TGTGCCAGCAGCTTAGATGAGGGGCGGAACACTGAAGCTTTCTTT. It encodes CASSLDEGRNTEAFF.

The V call is TRBV2, the J call TRBJ2-7, with D uncertain. V gave up 7 bases and J gave up 4 bases, with 5 bases separating them. Germline assignment: CDR1 SNHLY and CDR2 FYNNEI. This CDR3 has 10 residues. In nucleotides, the CDR3 is TGTGCCAGCATCGGTTACGAGCAGTACTTC. Residues: CASIGYEQYF.

This chain uses TRBV30 with TRBJ1-6; D possibly corresponds to TRBD1 (5 bases). Trimming cost V 3 bases and J 7 bases, with 16 bases left between them. The CDR3 length is 15 residues. Germline CDR1 is GTSNPN and CDR2 is SVGIG (reference sequence). CDR3 loop: CAWSPGLGGNSPLHF. CDR3 DNA sequence: TGTGCCTGGAGCCCTGGGCTGGGGGGAAATTCACCCCTCCACTTT.

The chain employs TRBV5-4 and TRBJ2-2; D not resolved. Germline CDR1 SGHNT, CDR2 YYREEE (reference sequence). The CDR3 contains 12 residues. Trimming removed 7 bases at V and 3 bases at J, with 7 bases between. The CDR3 here is CASEGYTGELFF. In nucleotides, the CDR3 is TGTGCCAGCGAAGGGTACACCGGGGAGCTGTTTTTT.

The rearrangement uses TRBV6-5 and TRBJ1-2; D might be TRBD1 (5 bases). The germline V gene has CDR1 MNHEY and CDR2 SVGAGI. The CDR3 sequence is 16 residues long. V was cut by 0 bases and J by 4 bases, with 15 bases left in between. CDR3 amino acids: CASSYSIGGGGYGYTF. As DNA, the CDR3 is TGTGCCAGCAGTTACTCGATTGGGGGTGGGGGCTATGGCTACACCTTC.

The rearrangement links TRBV6-5 to TRBJ1-2; no firm D call. This CDR3 has 15 amino acids. Germline V gene data show CDR1 as MNHEY and CDR2 as SVGAGI. V lost 6 bases to trimming and J lost 0 bases, with 14 bases between them. The CDR3 protein is CASSYLHPSNYGYTF. Written as DNA, the CDR3 is TGTGCCAGCAGCTATTTACACCCCTCTAACTATGGCTACACCTTC.

This rearrangement joins TRBV9 to TRBJ2-7, with D tentatively TRBD2 (6 bases). The germline V and J ends were trimmed by 0 bases and 7 bases, with 17 bases remaining between them. Germline V gene sequence: CDR1 SGDLS, CDR2 YYNGEE. The CDR3 extends over 15 amino acids. The CDR3 spells CASSVDTGVLQEQYF. The CDR3 bases are TGTGCCAGCAGCGTAGATACGGGGGTCCTTCAGGAGCAGTACTTC.

Only one count was recorded for this clone. The chain is built from TRBV28 and TRBJ1-2; tentative D call: TRBD1 (5 bases). Germline CDR1 and CDR2: MDHEN and SYDVKM. V was clipped by 6 bases and J by 4 bases, with 15 bases between them. This CDR3 region has 14 residues. CDR3: CASSLLDSGYGYTF. Here the CDR3 DNA reads TGTGCCAGCAGCCTCCTCGACAGTGGCTATGGCTACACCTTC.

The chain carries TRBV7-9 and TRBJ2-2; D ambiguous. The CDR3 contains 12 residues. Trimming took 4 bases from V and 5 from J, leaving 5 bases between them. Germline V CDR1 and CDR2: SEHNR, FQNEAQ (reference sequence). CDR3 residues: CASSSVTGELFF. The DNA for the CDR3 is TGTGCCAGCAGCTCAGTTACCGGGGAGCTGTTTTTT.

In regard to this clone: Other DNA sequences from this sample encode an identical CDR3 as well. The rearrangement uses TRBV20-1 and TRBJ1-4, with D unclear. This CDR3 is built from 11 residues. V gave up 3 bases and J gave up 8 bases, with 7 bases separating them. Germline CDR1 and CDR2: DFQATT and SNEGSKA (reference sequence). The CDR3 spells CSARGEEKLFF. DNA of the CDR3: TGCAGTGCTAGGGGAGAAGAAAAACTGTTTTTT.

This chain links TRBV12-5 with TRBJ2-7; D call uncertain. Deletions cut 2 bases from V and 7 bases from J, with 9 bases between. The CDR3 is made up of 12 amino acids. Germline CDR1 and CDR2: LGHNT and FRNRAP. The DNA for the CDR3 is TGTGCTAGTGGTTTGCAGCCACGAGAGCAGTACTTC. Amino acids: CASGLQPREQYF. Full variable domain (missing parts from reference TRBV12-5 and TRBJ2-7): DARVTQTPRHKVTEMGQEVTMRCQPILGHNTVFWYRQTMMQGLELLAYFRNRAPLDDSGMPKDRFSAEMPDATLATLKIQPSEPRDSAVYFCASGLQPREQYFGPGTRLTVT.

The chain recombines TRBV27 with TRBJ1-1; D might be TRBD1 (5 bases). Germline V gene lookup returns CDR1 MNHEY and CDR2 SMNVEV (reference sequence). V gave up 4 bases and J gave up 0 bases, with 15 bases separating them. CDR3 length equals 16 residues. CDR3 nucleotides: TGTGCCAGCAGTTCGGGAAGACAGATCATGAACACTGAAGCTTTCTTT. It encodes CASSSGRQIMNTEAFF.